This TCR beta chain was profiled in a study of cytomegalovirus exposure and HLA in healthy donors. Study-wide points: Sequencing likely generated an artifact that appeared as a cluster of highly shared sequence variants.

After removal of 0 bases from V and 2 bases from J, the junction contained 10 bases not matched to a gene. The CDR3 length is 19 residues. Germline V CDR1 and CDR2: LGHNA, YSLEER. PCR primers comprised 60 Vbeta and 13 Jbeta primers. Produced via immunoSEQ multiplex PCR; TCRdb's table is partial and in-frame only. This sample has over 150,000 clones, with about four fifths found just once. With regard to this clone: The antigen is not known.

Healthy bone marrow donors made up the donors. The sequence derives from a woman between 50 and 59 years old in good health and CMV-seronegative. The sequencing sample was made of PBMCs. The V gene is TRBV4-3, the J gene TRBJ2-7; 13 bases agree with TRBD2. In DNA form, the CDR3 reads TGCGCCAGCAGCCAAGATACCACTAGCGGGGGGGCCGTGGCCTACGAGCAGTACTTC. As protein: CASSQDTTSGGAVAYEQYF.